This entry describes one TCR beta chain. The junction and the germline gene differ at one end; a read error may be behind it. Produced via immunoSEQ multiplex PCR; TCRdb's table is partial and in-frame only. The data show about 510,000 clones, roughly 79% seen once. The sample belongs to a study of shared clonotypes between healthy human individuals. CDR1 and CDR2 from the germline V gene are MNHEY and SMNVEV (reference sequence). The CDR3 is 11 amino acids. The sequence derives from a woman aged 40 to 50 in good health. Some clones in this sample may be carry-over from other donors' samples. Sequencing was carried out using PBMCs. The chain uses TRBV27 and TRBJ1-2; tentative D call: TRBD1 (5 bases). Here the CDR3 DNA reads TGTGCCAGCACTTCCGGGACCGCCGTCCTGTTT. This gives the protein CASTSGTAVLF.